The clone carrying this TCR beta chain was seen only once. The entry originates in a study of blood T cell repertoires in COVID-19. Looking at the study overall: COVID-19 samples collected from the United States, Italy and Spain covered acute and convalescent phases. T cells, B-cell-depleted T cells, or PBMCs provided the cDNA or gDNA that served as material.

Trimming pared 2 bases from V and 0 bases from J, leaving 3 bases between. Germline values: CDR1 MGHRA, CDR2 YSYEKL. This CDR3 is 13 amino acids long. As processed by the authors: From reference gene primer amplification, estimates of nucleated cell counts were derived. Some clones are missing from TCRdb's copy, which holds only in-frame ones; the method was immunoSEQ multiplex PCR. That table furnishes V, J and clone size, whereas the DNA furnished D and trimming. The repertoire holds around 140,000 clones, with 85% to 90% as singletons. The TCR was taken from a woman aged 55-70 years with acute or convalescent COVID-19. Sequenced sample: peripheral blood. The chain carries TRBV4-1 and TRBJ2-3; D not resolved. DNA for the CDR3: TGCGCCAGCAGCCAACAAAGCACAGATACGCAGTATTTT. This sequence encodes CASSQQSTDTQYF.